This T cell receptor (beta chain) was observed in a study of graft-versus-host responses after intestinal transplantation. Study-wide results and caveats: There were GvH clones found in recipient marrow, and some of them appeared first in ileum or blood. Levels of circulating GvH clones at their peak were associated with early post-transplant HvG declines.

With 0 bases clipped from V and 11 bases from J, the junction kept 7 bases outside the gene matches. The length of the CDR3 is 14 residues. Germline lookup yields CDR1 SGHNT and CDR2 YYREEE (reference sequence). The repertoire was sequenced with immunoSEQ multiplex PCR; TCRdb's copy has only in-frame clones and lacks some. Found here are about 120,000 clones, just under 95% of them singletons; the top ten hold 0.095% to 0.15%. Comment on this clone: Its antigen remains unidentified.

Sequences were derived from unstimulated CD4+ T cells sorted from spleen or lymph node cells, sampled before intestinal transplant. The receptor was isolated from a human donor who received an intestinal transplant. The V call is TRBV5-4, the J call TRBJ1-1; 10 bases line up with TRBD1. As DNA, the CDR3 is TGTGCCAGCAGCTTGGTGGGGACAGGGGATGTGGCTTTCTTT. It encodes CASSLVGTGDVAFF. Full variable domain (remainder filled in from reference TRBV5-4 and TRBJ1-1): ETGVTQSPTHLIKTRGQQVTLRCSSQSGHNTVSWYQQALGQGPQFIFQYYREEENGRGNFPPRFSGLQFPNYSSELNVNALELDDSALYLCASSLVGTGDVAFFGQGTRLTVV.